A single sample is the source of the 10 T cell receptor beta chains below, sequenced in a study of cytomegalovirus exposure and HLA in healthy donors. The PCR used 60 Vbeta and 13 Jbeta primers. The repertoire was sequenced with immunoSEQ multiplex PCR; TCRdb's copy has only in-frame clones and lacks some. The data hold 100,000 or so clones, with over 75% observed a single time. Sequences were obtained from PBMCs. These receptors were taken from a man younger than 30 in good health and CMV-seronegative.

The chain's CDR3 is CASRGDHSPLHF. The DNA of the CDR3 is TGCGCCAGCCGGGGGGATCATTCACCCCTCCACTTT. This chain links TRBV5-1 with TRBJ1-6; a weak D match, TRBD1 (5 bases). Germline values: CDR1 SGHRS, CDR2 YFSETQ. The V end lost 7 bases, the J end lost 8 bases, and 10 bases lay between the germline ends. This CDR3 is 12 amino acids long.

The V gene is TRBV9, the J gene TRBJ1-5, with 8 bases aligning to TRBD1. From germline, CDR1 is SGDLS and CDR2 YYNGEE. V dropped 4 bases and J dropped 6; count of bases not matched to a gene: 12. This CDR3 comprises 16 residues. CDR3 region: CASSLGEGTGGQPQHF. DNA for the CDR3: TGTGCCAGCAGCTTAGGCGAAGGTACAGGGGGTCAGCCCCAGCATTTT.

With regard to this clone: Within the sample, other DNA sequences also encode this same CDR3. The CDR3 DNA is TGTGCCAGCAGCTACGGACAGGGAGGGTATGGCTACACCTTC. Its translation is CASSYGQGGYGYTF. The chain carries TRBV7-9 and TRBJ1-2; 8 positions agree with TRBD1. Germline CDR1 and CDR2: SEHNR and FQNEAQ (reference sequence). The trim removed 4 bases at V and 5 bases at J, leaving 6 bases unmatched. This CDR3 spans 14 amino acids.

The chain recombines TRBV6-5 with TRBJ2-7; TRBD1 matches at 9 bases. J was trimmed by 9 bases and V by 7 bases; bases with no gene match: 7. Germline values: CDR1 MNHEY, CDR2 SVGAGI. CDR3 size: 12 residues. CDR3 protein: CASIGTGLVQYF. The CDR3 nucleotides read TGTGCCAGCATTGGGACAGGGTTAGTGCAGTACTTC.

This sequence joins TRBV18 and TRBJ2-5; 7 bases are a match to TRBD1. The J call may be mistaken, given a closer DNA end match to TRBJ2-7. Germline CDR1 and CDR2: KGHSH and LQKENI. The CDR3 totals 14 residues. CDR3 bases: TGTGCCAGCTCACCCCTACAGGGGCTCGGCGAGCAGTACTTC. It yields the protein CASSPLQGLGEQYF.

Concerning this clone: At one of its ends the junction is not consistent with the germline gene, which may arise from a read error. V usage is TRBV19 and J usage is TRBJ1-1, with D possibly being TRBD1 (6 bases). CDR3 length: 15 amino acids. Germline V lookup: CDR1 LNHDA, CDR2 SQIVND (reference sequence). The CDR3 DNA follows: TGTGCCAGTAGTTTTTCGACAGGCCTGAACACTGAAGCTTGCTTT. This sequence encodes CASSFSTGLNTEACF.

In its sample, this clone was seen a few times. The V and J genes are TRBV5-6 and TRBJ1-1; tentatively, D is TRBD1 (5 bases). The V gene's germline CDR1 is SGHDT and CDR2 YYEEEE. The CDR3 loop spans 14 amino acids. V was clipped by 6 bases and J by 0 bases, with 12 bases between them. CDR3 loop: CASTVDRVNTEAFF. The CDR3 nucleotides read TGTGCCAGCACCGTTGACAGAGTGAACACTGAAGCTTTCTTT.

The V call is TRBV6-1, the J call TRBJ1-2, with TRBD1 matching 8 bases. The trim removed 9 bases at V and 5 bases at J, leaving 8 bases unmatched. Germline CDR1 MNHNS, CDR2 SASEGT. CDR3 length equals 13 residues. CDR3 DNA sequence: TGTGCCAGTACCCGGGACAGGTATTATGGCTACACCTTC. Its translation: CASTRDRYYGYTF.

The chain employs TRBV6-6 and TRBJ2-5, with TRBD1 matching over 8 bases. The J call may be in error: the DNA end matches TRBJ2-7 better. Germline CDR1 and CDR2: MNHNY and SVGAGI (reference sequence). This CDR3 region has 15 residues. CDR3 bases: TGTGCCAGCAGTCAAGGACAGGGAATTAGCTACGAGCAGTACTTC. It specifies CASSQGQGISYEQYF.

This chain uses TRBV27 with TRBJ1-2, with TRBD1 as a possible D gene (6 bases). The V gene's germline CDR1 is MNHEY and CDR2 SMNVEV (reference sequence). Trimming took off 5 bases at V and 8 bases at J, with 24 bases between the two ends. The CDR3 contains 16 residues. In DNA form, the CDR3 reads TGTGCCAGCAGTGGGTATCTGGACAGCCCCACTATGGGCTACACCTTC. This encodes CASSGYLDSPTMGYTF.